This entry lists 5 T cell receptor beta chains sequenced from one sample in a study of early T cells in non-severe SARS-CoV-2 infection. TCRdb re-called the 5' RACE reads with MiXCR, one entry per CDR3 protein. Here the sample spans fewer than 80,000 distinct CDR3 sequences, approximately 13% being singletons. Material: whole blood. The receptor source for this set is an adult who was a healthcare worker with PCR-confirmed SARS-CoV-2 infection or an uninfected control (not recorded which).

This clonotype was counted a few times. J is TRBJ2-3 and V is TRBV12-3 or TRBV12-4; tentative D call: TRBD2 (7 bases). The CDR3 totals 16 residues. V was clipped by 6 bases and J by 2 bases, with 18 bases between them. This chain's CDR3 is CASRGGWGGSTDTQYF. CDR3 DNA: TGTGCCAGCAGAGGAGGGTGGGGGGGCTCCACAGATACGCAGTATTTT.

This clonotype was seen ten or more times. The V and J genes are TRBV12-3 or TRBV12-4 and TRBJ2-1; D might be TRBD1 or TRBD2, each matching 5 bases. V was trimmed by 5 bases and J by 4 bases, leaving 15 bases between them. This CDR3 comprises 15 residues. The CDR3 coding sequence is TGTGCCAGCAGTCCCCGCCTGGGGGAATACAATGAGCAGTTCTTC. Protein sequence: CASSPRLGEYNEQFF.

This clonotype was detected many times. The V call is TRBV10-3, the J call TRBJ2-7; 7 nucleotides match TRBD1. The CDR3 has 15 amino acids. Germline CDR1 is ENHRY and CDR2 is SYGVKD. Unmatched junction bases numbered 8, after V lost 5 bases and J lost 1 base. For the CDR3, the DNA is TGTGCCATCAGTAGCCCCGGGACAGCGTCCTACGAGCAGTACTTC. It codes for CAISSPGTASYEQYF.

This clonotype was seen at least ten times. The CDR3 spells CASSHPDRVDTQYF. DNA of the CDR3: TGTGCCAGCAGCCACCCAGACAGGGTGGATACGCAGTATTTT. The chain recombines TRBV11-1 with TRBJ2-3, with 7 bases aligning to TRBD1. The CDR3 is 14 amino acids. The J segment lost 6 bases and the V segment lost 5 bases, leaving 8 bases of the junction unmatched. Germline V lookup: CDR1 SGHAT, CDR2 FQDESV (reference sequence).

This chain joins TRBV7-2 and TRBJ2-2; no firm D call. V was clipped by 1 base and J by 7 bases, with 7 bases between them. The CDR3 contains 13 residues. CDR1 and CDR2 (germline): SGHTA, FQGNSA. The CDR3 loop is CASSLERDGELFF. DNA for the CDR3: TGTGCCAGCAGCTTAGAGCGAGACGGGGAGCTGTTTTTT.